The text below deals with one T cell receptor (beta chain). The antigen is unknown. The data originate from a study of T cells in narcolepsy. General study findings and limits: Reportedly, autoreactive clonotypes were serially detected in patients' blood but not controls'.

Produced via immunoSEQ multiplex PCR; TCRdb's table is partial and in-frame only. The data contain roughly 22,000 clones, 55% to 80% of them singletons. This CDR3 region has 15 residues. CDR1 and CDR2 from the germline V gene are SQVTM and ANQGSEA. V lost 6 bases and J lost 0, with 18 bases in between. Sequencing was done on a sample of memory (CD45RA-) CD4+ T cells from blood. The rearrangement joins TRBV29-1 to TRBJ2-7, with D possibly being TRBD1 (5 bases). This sequence was found in a human donor in good health. The CDR3: CSVRPQERGSYEQYF. CDR3 DNA: TGCAGCGTGAGGCCACAGGAGAGAGGCTCCTACGAGCAGTACTTC.